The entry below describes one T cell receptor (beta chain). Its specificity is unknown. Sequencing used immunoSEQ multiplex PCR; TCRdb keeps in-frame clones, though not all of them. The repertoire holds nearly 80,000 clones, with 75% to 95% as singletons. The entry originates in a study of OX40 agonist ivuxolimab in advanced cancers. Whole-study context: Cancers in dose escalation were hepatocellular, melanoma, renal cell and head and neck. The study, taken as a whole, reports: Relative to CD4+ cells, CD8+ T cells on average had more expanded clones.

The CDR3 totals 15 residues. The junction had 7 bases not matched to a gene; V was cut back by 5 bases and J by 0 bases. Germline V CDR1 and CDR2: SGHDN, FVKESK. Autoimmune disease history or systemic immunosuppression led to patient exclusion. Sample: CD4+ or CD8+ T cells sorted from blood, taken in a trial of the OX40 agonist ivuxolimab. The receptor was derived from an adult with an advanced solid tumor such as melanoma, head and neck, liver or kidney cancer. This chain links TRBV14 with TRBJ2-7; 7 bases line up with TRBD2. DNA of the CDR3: TGTGCCAGCAGCGGGGCGGGAGTGAGCTCCTACGAGCAGTACTTC. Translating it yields CASSGAGVSSYEQYF. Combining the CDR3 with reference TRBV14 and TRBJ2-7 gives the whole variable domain EAGVTQFPSHSVIEKGQTVTLRCDPISGHDNLYWYRRVMGKEIKFLLHFVKESKQDESGMPNNRFLAERTGGTYSTLKVQPAELEDSGVYFCASSGAGVSSYEQYFGPGTRLTVT.